This T cell receptor (beta chain) was recovered during a study of CD8+ T cells in alopecia areata. Background on the study: Those treated were given oral tofacitinib at 5 to 10 mg twice daily.

As to this clone: Its target is unknown.

From germline, CDR1 is SQVTM and CDR2 ANQGSEA. The J segment lost 5 bases and the V segment lost 3 bases, leaving 6 bases of the junction unmatched. The CDR3 length is 13 residues. Patients with alopecia areata provided lesional scalp punch biopsies as well as peripheral blood. General study results and limits: Researchers report lesional scalp, most notably alopecia totalis/universalis, outstripped normal scalp in clonality. Relative to mice, TCR sharing across patients was less clear, a difference possibly HLA-related.

Investigators isolated RNA and reverse transcribed it into cDNA to act as the sequencing template. Some clones are missing from TCRdb's copy, which holds only in-frame ones; the method was immunoSEQ multiplex PCR. The sample holds roughly 170,000 clones, 59% seen once. The chain has TRBV29-1 and TRBJ1-1; 7 nucleotides align to TRBD1. The clonotype was recovered from a human donor with alopecia areata. Here the sequenced sample was CD4+ T cells sorted from blood, taken at week 0. Here the CDR3 DNA reads TGCAGCGTTGATCCAGGGGGGGCTACTGAAGCTTTCTTT. This gives the protein CSVDPGGATEAFF.